The 17 T cell receptor beta chains presented below share a single source sample, sequenced in a study of T cell responses to AZD1222 COVID-19 vaccine. Repertoires were generated with immunoSEQ multiplex PCR, while TCRdb's copy carries only in-frame clones and drops some. The table records approximately 210,000 clones, about 95% of them present only once. Sequencing was performed on peripheral blood, taken 28 days after the second dose of the MenACWY control vaccine. The receptor source for this set is an adult who received the MenACWY meningococcal vaccine as a control.

The J gene is TRBJ2-7, the V gene TRBV28, with D unclear. V was trimmed by 0 bases and J by 0 bases, leaving 12 bases between them. CDR1 and CDR2 from the germline V gene are MDHEN and SYDVKM. The CDR3 has 16 residues. The CDR3 sequence: CASSLWGTWSSYEQYF. The CDR3 bases are TGTGCCAGCAGTTTATGGGGTACATGGAGCTCCTACGAGCAGTACTTC.

The rearrangement links TRBV2 to TRBJ1-1; no clear D. CDR1 and CDR2 (germline): SNHLY, FYNNEI. The CDR3 loop spans 13 amino acids. Trimming took off 7 bases at V and 2 bases at J, with 11 bases between the two ends. This chain's CDR3 is CASTYGINTEAFF. As DNA, the CDR3 is TGTGCCAGCACCTATGGGATCAACACTGAAGCTTTCTTT.

The chain is built from TRBV19 and TRBJ2-3; weak D call: TRBD2 (6 bases). The length of the CDR3 is 15 residues. Trimming took off 4 bases at V and 3 bases at J, with 14 bases between the two ends. CDR1 and CDR2 from the germline V gene are LNHDA and SQIVND (reference sequence). DNA of the CDR3: TGTGCCAGTAGTACCACCGGTGGGAGGACAGATACGCAGTATTTT. Its protein is CASSTTGGRTDTQYF.

The gene calls are TRBV7-9 and TRBJ1-4; D not resolved. The germline CDR1 and CDR2 sequences are SEHNR and FQNEAQ (reference sequence). The V end lost 4 bases, the J end lost 0 bases, and 9 bases lay between the germline ends. The CDR3 is 15 residues long. The CDR3 DNA is TGTGCCAGCAGCTCGACAATAGCAACTAATGAAAAACTGTTTTTT. This encodes CASSSTIATNEKLFF. The entire variable domain, with the rest obtained from reference TRBV7-9 and TRBJ1-4, is as follows: DTGVSQNPRHKITKRGQNVTFRCDPISEHNRLYWYRQTLGQGPEFLTYFQNEAQLEKSRLLSDRFSAERPKGSFSTLEIQRTEQGDSAMYLCASSSTIATNEKLFFGSGTQLSVL.

The J gene is TRBJ2-7, the V gene TRBV5-1, with D possibly TRBD1 on 7 matching bases. The CDR3 length is 16 residues. V lost 4 bases, J lost 2 bases, and 19 bases lay in between. The germline V gene encodes CDR1 SGHRS and CDR2 YFSETQ. The DNA of the CDR3 is TGCGCCAGCAGCCAGGGGGGTCAGTCTCCGACCTACGAGCAGTACTTC. It codes for CASSQGGQSPTYEQYF.

The chain links TRBV5-1 to TRBJ1-1; D call uncertain. The CDR3 consists of 14 residues. Trimming removed 5 bases from V and 5 bases from J, with 16 bases in between. Per the germline V gene, CDR1 is SGHRS and CDR2 is YFSETQ. The CDR3 loop is CASREGRMWTEAFF. Written as DNA, the CDR3 is TGCGCCAGCAGGGAGGGCAGAATGTGGACTGAAGCTTTCTTT. Supplemented by reference TRBV5-1 and TRBJ1-1, the full variable domain reads KAGVTQTPRYLIKTRGQQVTLSCSPISGHRSVSWYQQTPGQGLQFLFEYFSETQRNKGNFPGRFSGRQFSNSRSEMNVSTLELGDSALYLCASREGRMWTEAFFGQGTRLTVV.

The chain carries TRBV6-2 or TRBV6-3 and TRBJ2-1; D is uncertain. CDR1 is MNHEY and CDR2 is SVGEGT in the germline V gene. The ends were cut back, 2 bases at V and 7 bases at J, with 6 bases in the middle. The CDR3 totals 12 residues. The CDR3 spells CASSYGDNEQFF. The CDR3 DNA sequence: TGTGCCAGCAGTTACGGTGATAATGAGCAGTTCTTC.

The V gene is TRBV13, the J gene TRBJ2-2; D is unresolved. The germline V gene has CDR1 PRHDT and CDR2 FYEKMQ (reference sequence). The CDR3 contains 15 residues. The V and J ends lost 2 bases and 7 bases respectively, with 14 bases between them. CDR3 protein: CASSLPYSVSGELFF. In DNA form, the CDR3 reads TGTGCCAGCAGCTTACCATACAGCGTAAGCGGGGAGCTGTTTTTT.

The chain combines TRBV6-5 with TRBJ2-7; D not resolved. The V gene lost 6 bases and the J gene lost 6 bases, with 15 bases spanning the gap. The CDR3 is 13 amino acids. Germline V lookup: CDR1 MNHEY, CDR2 SVGAGI. The CDR3 nucleotides read TGTGCCAGCAGCCCCGGCTTAAGAGGCGAGCAGTACTTC. Translating it yields CASSPGLRGEQYF.

The J gene is TRBJ2-1, the V gene TRBV13; TRBD2 is a possible D gene (6 bases). CDR1 is PRHDT and CDR2 is FYEKMQ in the germline V gene (reference sequence). Trimming stripped 4 bases from V and 3 bases from J, with 10 bases between. The CDR3 consists of 14 residues. CDR3 DNA: TGTGCCAGCAGCTGGTTGGAGGGCTACAATGAGCAGTTCTTC. It specifies CASSWLEGYNEQFF.

The chain links TRBV9 to TRBJ2-7, with no clear D. The germline V gene has CDR1 SGDLS and CDR2 YYNGEE. The CDR3 has 14 residues. The germline V and J ends were trimmed by 0 bases and 0 bases, with 7 bases remaining between them. For the CDR3, the DNA is TGTGCCAGCAGCGTAGGTAGGGACTCCTACGAGCAGTACTTC. Translation gives CASSVGRDSYEQYF.

The chain combines TRBV30 with TRBJ1-5; D is undetermined. Trimming left V 2 bases short and J 4 bases short, with 15 bases between. This CDR3 has 15 amino acids. Germline V gene lookup returns CDR1 GTSNPN and CDR2 SVGIG (reference sequence). CDR3 DNA: TGTGCCTGGAGTAGGACGGCAGCTATTAATCAGCCCCAGCATTTT. Its translation is CAWSRTAAINQPQHF. The whole variable domain, filled in from reference TRBV30 and TRBJ1-5, reads SQTIHQWPATLVQPVGSPLSLECTVEGTSNPNLYWYRQAAGRGLQLLFYSVGIGQISSEVPQNLSASRPQDRQFILSSKKLLLSDSGFYLCAWSRTAAINQPQHFGDGTRLSIL.

The chain employs TRBV9 and TRBJ2-5, with 9 nucleotides matching TRBD1. V gave up 4 bases and J gave up 5 bases; unmatched junction bases: 9. Germline CDR1 and CDR2: SGDLS and YYNGEE. The CDR3 sequence is 15 residues long. The CDR3 reads CASSTTGGSTETQYF. In DNA form, the CDR3 reads TGTGCCAGCAGCACCACAGGGGGCTCTACGGAGACCCAGTACTTC.

The chain uses TRBV5-6 and TRBJ2-7; D is undetermined. The CDR3 consists of 14 residues. From germline, CDR1 is SGHDT and CDR2 YYEEEE. V lost 3 bases and J lost 0, with 10 bases in between. The CDR3 DNA reads as TGTGCCAGCAGCTCAACGGACCTCTCCTACGAGCAGTACTTC. This encodes CASSSTDLSYEQYF.

This clone was observed once. The gene calls are TRBV27 and TRBJ2-1; 7 bases are a match to TRBD2. Per the germline V gene, CDR1 is MNHEY and CDR2 is SMNVEV (reference sequence). J was trimmed by 7 bases and V by 2 bases; bases with no gene match: 5. The CDR3 spans 14 residues. The CDR3 region is CASSLAGDGNEQFF. DNA of the CDR3: TGTGCCAGCAGTTTAGCGGGAGACGGGAATGAGCAGTTCTTC.

The chain carries TRBV4-3 and TRBJ1-6, with D unresolved. This CDR3 has 20 residues. Germline CDR1 reads LGHNA; CDR2 reads YSLEER. The V gene lost 0 bases and the J gene lost 9 bases, with 27 bases spanning the gap. CDR3 residues: CASSQDPAGLAGGAFSPLHF. The DNA of the CDR3 is TGCGCCAGCAGCCAAGATCCCGCTGGGCTGGCCGGCGGTGCCTTTTCACCCCTCCACTTT.

This sequence joins TRBV28 and TRBJ1-2, with 9 bases that match TRBD1. Unmatched junction bases numbered 8, after V lost 4 bases and J lost 8 bases. Germline CDR1 reads MDHEN; CDR2 reads SYDVKM. CDR3 length: 14 residues. CDR3 DNA sequence: TGTGCCAGCAGTTCAGGGACAGGGACGGGAGGCTACACCTTC. It is translated as CASSSGTGTGGYTF.